The sequence of this TCR beta chain was determined in a study of T cell responses to AZD1222 COVID-19 vaccine. Broader study findings: Spike was spanned by vaccine-associated CD4 TCRs, with dominance at 160-218 and 743-854. None of the repertoires were sampled until the peak T cell response had passed. Variant regions that are unmutated are reportedly the target of nearly half of spike-specific TCRs. Among AZD1222 vaccinees, only five to seven were seropositive at baseline.

Assay: immunoSEQ multiplex PCR; the TCRdb copy retains only in-frame clones and omits some. This sample has about 180,000 clones; roughly nine tenths occur once, and the top ten carry 2.5% to 3%. As for this clone: Its target is unknown.

The CDR3 extends over 17 amino acids. The ends lost 6 bases at V and 2 bases at J; junction bases unmatched: 11. Germline CDR1 MDHEN, CDR2 SYDVKM. The gene calls are TRBV28 and TRBJ1-5; TRBD1 aligns across 9 bases. The sample here was peripheral blood, taken on day 0 of AZD1222 vaccination. The sequence was obtained from an adult in good health. CDR3 amino acids: CASSRIQGAGGNQPQHF. CDR3 coding DNA: TGTGCCAGCAGCCGCATACAGGGGGCAGGAGGCAATCAGCCCCAGCATTTT.